Included here is one TCR beta chain sequence, with context. What it binds is unknown. This CDR3 is built from 13 residues. Trimming took 0 bases from V and 5 from J, leaving 8 bases between them. The V gene's germline CDR1 is SGDLS and CDR2 YYNGEE. The primer mix had 60 Vbeta and 13 Jbeta primers. Sequencing was performed with immunoSEQ multiplex PCR; in TCRdb, only in-frame clones are kept and a portion is missing. The sample lists nearly 95,000 clones, 79% seen once, with over 3% in the top ten. The sample comes from a study of cytomegalovirus exposure and HLA in healthy donors. Findings and limits, study-wide: In vitro assays verified that a few CMV-associated chains recognized CMV antigens specifically. A later analysis found most CMV-associated TCR beta chains apparently HLA-restricted. In an earlier analysis, in approximately 630 donors, most V segments appeared productive either ~87% or ~30% of the time. Analysis was carried out at a later point, and it linked a missense DCLRE1C variant to TCR beta V- and J-gene trimming.

This receptor was obtained from a woman in her thirties or forties in good health and CMV-seronegative. Sequencing was carried out using PBMCs. V is TRBV9 and J is TRBJ2-5; D remains ambiguous. The chain's CDR3 is CASSVDPVETQYF. DNA of the CDR3: TGTGCCAGCAGCGTAGATCCCGTCGAGACCCAGTACTTC.